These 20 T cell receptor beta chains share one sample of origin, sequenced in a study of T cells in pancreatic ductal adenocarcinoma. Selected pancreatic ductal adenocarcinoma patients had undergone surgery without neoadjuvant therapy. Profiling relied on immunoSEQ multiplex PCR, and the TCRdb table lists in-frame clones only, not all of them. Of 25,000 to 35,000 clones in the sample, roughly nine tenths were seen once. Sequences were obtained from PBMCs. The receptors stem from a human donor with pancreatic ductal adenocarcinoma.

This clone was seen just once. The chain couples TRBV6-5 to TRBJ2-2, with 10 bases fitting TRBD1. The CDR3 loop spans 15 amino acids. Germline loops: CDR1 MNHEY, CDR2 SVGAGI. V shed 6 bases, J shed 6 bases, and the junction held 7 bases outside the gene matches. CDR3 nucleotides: TGTGCCAGCAGGACCGACAGGGGGCCGGCCGGGGAGCTGTTTTTT. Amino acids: CASRTDRGPAGELFF.

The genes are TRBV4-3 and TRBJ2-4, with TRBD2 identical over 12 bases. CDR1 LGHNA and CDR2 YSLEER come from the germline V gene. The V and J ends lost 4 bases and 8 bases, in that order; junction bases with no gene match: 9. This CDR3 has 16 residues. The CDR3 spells CASSPTWTSGVDIQYF. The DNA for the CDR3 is TGCGCCAGCAGCCCCACATGGACTAGCGGGGTTGACATTCAGTACTTC.

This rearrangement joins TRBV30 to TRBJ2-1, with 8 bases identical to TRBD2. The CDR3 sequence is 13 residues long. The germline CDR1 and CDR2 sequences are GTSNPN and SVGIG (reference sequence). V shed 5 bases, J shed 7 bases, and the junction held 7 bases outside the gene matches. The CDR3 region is CAWSVAGLNEQFF. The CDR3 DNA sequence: TGTGCCTGGTCGGTAGCGGGGTTAAATGAGCAGTTCTTC.

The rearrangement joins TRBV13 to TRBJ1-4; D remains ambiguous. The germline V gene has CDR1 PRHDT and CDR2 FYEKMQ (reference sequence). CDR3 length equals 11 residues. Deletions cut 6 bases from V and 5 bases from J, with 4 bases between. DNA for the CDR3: TGTGCCAGCAGTTACAATGAAAAACTGTTTTTT. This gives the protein CASSYNEKLFF.

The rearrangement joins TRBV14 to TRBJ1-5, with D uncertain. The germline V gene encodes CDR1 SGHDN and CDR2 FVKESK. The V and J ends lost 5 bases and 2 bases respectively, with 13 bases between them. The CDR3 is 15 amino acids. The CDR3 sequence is CASSFDIDGNQPQHF. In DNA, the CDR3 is TGTGCCAGCAGCTTTGACATTGACGGCAATCAGCCCCAGCATTTT.

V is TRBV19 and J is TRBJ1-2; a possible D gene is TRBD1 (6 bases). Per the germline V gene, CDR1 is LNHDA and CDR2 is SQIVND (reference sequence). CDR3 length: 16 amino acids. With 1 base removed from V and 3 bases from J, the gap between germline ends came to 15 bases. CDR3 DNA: TGTGCCAGTAGTATAGTAAGGGGGGGCTACGACTATGGCTACACCTTC. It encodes CASSIVRGGYDYGYTF.

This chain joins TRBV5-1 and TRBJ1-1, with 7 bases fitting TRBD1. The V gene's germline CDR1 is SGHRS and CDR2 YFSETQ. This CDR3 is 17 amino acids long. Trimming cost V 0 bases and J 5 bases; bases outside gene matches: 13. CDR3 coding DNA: TGCGCCAGCAGCTTGGCGTTACTACAGGGGTCGGGTACTGAAGCTTTCTTT. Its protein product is CASSLALLQGSGTEAFF.

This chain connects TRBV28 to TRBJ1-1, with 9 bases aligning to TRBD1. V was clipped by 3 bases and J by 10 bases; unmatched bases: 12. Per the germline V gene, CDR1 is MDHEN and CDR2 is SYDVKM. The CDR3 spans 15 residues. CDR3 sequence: CASSFVTGGVGGAFF. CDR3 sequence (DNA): TGTGCCAGCAGTTTTGTAACAGGGGGCGTCGGGGGAGCTTTCTTT.

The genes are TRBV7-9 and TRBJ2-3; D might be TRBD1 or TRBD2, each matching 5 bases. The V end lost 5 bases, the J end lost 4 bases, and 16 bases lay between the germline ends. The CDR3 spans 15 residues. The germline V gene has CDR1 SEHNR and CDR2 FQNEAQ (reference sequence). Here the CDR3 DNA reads TGTGCCAGCAGCCAAGTGCTCGGGACCTCAGATACGCAGTATTTT. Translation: CASSQVLGTSDTQYF.

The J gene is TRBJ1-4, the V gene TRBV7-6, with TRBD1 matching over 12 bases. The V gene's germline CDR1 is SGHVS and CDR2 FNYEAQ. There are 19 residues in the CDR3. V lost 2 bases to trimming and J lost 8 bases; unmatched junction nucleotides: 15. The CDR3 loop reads CASSLYSPGQGAIREKLFF. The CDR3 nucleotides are TGTGCCAGCAGCTTATACTCCCCGGGACAGGGGGCGATTCGGGAAAAACTGTTTTTT. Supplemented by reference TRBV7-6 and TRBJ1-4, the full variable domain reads GAGVSQSPRYKVTKRGQDVALRCDPISGHVSLYWYRQALGQGPEFLTYFNYEAQQDKSGLPNDRFSAERPEGSISTLTIQRTEQRDSAMYRCASSLYSPGQGAIREKLFFGSGTQLSVL.

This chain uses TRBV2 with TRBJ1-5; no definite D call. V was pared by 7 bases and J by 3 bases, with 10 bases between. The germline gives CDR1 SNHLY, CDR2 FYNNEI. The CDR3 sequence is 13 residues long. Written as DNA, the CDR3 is TGTGCCAGCACCTGGGCTTACAATCAGCCCCAGCATTTT. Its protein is CASTWAYNQPQHF.

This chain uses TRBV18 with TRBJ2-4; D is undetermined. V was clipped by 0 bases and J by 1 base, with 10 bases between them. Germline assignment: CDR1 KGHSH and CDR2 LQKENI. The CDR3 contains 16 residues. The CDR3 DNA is TGTGCCAGCTCACCACCGGAAGGGCTGGCCAAAAACATTCAGTACTTC. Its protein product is CASSPPEGLAKNIQYF.

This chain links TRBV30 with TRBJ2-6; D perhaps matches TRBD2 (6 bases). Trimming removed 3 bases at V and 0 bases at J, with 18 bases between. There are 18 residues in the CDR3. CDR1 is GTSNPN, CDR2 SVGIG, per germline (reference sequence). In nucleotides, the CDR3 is TGTGCCTGGAGAGATGGGGGGACCCCTCTCTCTGGGGCCAACGTCCTGACTTTC. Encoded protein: CAWRDGGTPLSGANVLTF. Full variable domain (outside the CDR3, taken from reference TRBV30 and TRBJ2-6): SQTIHQWPATLVQPVGSPLSLECTVEGTSNPNLYWYRQAAGRGLQLLFYSVGIGQISSEVPQNLSASRPQDRQFILSSKKLLLSDSGFYLCAWRDGGTPLSGANVLTFGAGSRLTVL.

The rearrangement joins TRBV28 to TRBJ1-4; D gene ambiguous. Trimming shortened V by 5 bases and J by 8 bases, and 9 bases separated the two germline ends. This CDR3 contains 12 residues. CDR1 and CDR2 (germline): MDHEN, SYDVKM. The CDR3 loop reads CASSRLGEKLFF. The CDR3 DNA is TGTGCCAGCAGTAGGCTAGGGGAAAAACTGTTTTTT.

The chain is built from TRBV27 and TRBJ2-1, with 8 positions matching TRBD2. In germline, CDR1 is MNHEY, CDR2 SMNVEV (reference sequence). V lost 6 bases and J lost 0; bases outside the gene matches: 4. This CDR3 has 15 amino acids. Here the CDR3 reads CASRLAVSSYNEQFF. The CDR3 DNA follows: TGTGCCAGCAGACTAGCGGTTAGCTCCTACAATGAGCAGTTCTTC.

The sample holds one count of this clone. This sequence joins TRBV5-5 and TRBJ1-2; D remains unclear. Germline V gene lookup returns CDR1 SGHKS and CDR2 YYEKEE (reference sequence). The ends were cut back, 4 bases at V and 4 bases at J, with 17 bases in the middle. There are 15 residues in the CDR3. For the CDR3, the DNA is TGTGCCAGCAGCCTGGGCCAAGACGGATTCTATGGCTACACCTTC. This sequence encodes CASSLGQDGFYGYTF.

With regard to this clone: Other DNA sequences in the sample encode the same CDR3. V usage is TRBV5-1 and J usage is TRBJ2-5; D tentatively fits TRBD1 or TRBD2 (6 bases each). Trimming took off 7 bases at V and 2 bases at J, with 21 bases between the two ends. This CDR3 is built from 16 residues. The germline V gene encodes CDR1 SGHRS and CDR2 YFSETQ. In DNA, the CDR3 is TGCGCCAGCTCAGGATGGGGGGCCTCGGAGCAAGAGACCCAGTACTTC. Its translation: CASSGWGASEQETQYF.

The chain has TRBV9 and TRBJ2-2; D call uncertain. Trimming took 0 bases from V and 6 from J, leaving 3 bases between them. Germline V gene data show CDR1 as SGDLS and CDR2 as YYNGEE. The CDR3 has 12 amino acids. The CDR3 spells CASSVGPGELFF. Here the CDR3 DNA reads TGTGCCAGCAGCGTAGGTCCCGGGGAGCTGTTTTTT.

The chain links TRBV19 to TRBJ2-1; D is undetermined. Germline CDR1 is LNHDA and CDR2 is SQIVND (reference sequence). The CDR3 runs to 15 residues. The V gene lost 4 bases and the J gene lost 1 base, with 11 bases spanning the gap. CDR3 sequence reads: CASSTSGRSYNEQFF. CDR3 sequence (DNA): TGTGCCAGTAGTACCTCCGGACGATCCTACAATGAGCAGTTCTTC.

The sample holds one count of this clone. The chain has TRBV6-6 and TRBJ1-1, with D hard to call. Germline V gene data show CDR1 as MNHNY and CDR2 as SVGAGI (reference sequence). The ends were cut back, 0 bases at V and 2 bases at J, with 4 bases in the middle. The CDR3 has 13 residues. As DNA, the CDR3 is TGTGCCAGCAGTTACTCGGTTAACACTGAAGCTTTCTTT. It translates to CASSYSVNTEAFF.